The clone carrying this T cell receptor (beta chain) was recorded only once. Its matching antigen is unknown. The data derive from a study of cytomegalovirus exposure and HLA in healthy donors. Study information: An analysis done earlier identified almost 120 million unique TCR beta sequences from about 179 million T cells. Overall study findings and caveats: It emerged from a later analysis that several of the most significant clusters appeared to be linked to common viral pathogens. The presence/absence work took it that sequencing depth was about the same across donors. In a later analysis, around 18,000 TCR beta sequences were associated with HLA alleles at 0.05 false discovery rate.

The V end was cut by 4 bases, the J end by 6 bases, with 19 bases between. CDR1 is SGDLS, CDR2 YYNGEE, per germline. The CDR3 spans 15 residues. The PCR ran on 60 Vbeta and 13 Jbeta primers. TCRdb's copy holds only in-frame clones and misses some; the assay was immunoSEQ multiplex PCR. The table lists around 150,000 clones, 65% to 80% of them singletons. The rearrangement uses TRBV9 and TRBJ1-2; a weak D match, TRBD1 (5 bases). Material for sequencing was PBMCs. This receptor was taken from a human donor in good health. The DNA of the CDR3 is TGTGCCAGCAGCACTCCCGGACACCCTCAGGATGGCTACACCTTC. The encoded protein is CASSTPGHPQDGYTF. Variable domain in full (rest from reference TRBV9 and TRBJ1-2): DSGVTQTPKHLITATGQRVTLRCSPRSGDLSVYWYQQSLDQGLQFLIQYYNGEERAKGNILERFSAQQFPDLHSELNLSSLELGDSALYFCASSTPGHPQDGYTFGSGTRLTVV.